This T cell receptor beta chain was identified during a study of control samples from healthy donors and cancer patients. Data came from immunoSEQ multiplex PCR; TCRdb stores just in-frame clones and leaves some out. The table lists around 78,000 clones, around 94% of them singletons. V lost 6 bases and J lost 5; bases outside the gene matches: 8. Germline values: CDR1 MDHEN, CDR2 SYDVKM. The CDR3 spans 14 residues. The V gene is TRBV28, the J gene TRBJ2-5; 8 bases match TRBD1. Sequenced input: blood. The TCR comes from a woman between 18 and 29 years old in good health. This chain's CDR3 is CASSNDRGRETQYF. The CDR3 DNA reads as TGTGCCAGCAGCAATGACAGGGGACGGGAGACCCAGTACTTC.